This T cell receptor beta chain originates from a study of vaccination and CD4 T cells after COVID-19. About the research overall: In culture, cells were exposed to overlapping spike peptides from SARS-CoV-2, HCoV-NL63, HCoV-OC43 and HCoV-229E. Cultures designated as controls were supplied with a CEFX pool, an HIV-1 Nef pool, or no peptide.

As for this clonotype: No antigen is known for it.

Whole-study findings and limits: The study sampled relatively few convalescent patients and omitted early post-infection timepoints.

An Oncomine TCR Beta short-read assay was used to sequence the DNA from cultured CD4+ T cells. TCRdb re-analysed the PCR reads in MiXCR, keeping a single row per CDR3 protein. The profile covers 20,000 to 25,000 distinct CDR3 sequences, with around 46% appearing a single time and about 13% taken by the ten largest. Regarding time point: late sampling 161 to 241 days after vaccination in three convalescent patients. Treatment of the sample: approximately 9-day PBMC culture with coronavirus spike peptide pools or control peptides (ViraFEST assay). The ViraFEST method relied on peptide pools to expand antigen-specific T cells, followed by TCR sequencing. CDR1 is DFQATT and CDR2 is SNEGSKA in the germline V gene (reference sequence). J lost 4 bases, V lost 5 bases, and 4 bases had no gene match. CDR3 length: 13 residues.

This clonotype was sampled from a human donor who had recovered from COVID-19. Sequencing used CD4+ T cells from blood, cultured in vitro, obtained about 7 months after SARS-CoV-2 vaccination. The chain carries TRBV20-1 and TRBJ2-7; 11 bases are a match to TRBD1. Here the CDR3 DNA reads TGCAGTGCTCCGGACAGGGGGCAGTACGAGCAGTACTTC. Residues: CSAPDRGQYEQYF.